This T cell receptor (beta chain) was recorded in a study of blood T cells in healthy people across ages. Study in general: Per two T cells, template switching captured roughly one barcoded beta molecule. Points from the study as a whole: Among T cells, TCR beta diversity per million cells dropped roughly linearly as age rose. There was a strong correlation between TCR beta diversity and naive T cell percentage.

Drawing of peripheral blood yielded about 10 milliliters from each donor. With a J-beta primer mix and a sample-barcoded 5' primer, a second PCR ran roughly 6 to 12 cycles. TCRdb ran MiXCR on the 5' RACE reads and lists one entry per CDR3 protein. The sample consists of 1.5 million or so distinct CDR3 sequences, roughly 45% of them appearing once. Concerning this clonotype itself: Antigen specificity is unknown.

The sequenced sample was blood. This clonotype originated in a woman aged 18-30 years in good health.

CDR3 sequence: CASTEGGVTEAFF. The CDR3 nucleotides read TGTGCCAGCACCGAAGGGGGGGTCACTGAAGCTTTCTTT. V usage is TRBV2 and J usage is TRBJ1-1, with D possibly TRBD1 on 6 matching bases. Germline V CDR1 and CDR2: SNHLY, FYNNEI. There are 13 residues in the CDR3. Trimming removed 7 bases at V and 4 bases at J, with 13 bases between.